This T cell receptor (beta chain) was sequenced in a study of T cells in Graves' hyperthyroidism and ophthalmopathy. The CDR3 consists of 13 residues. Germline V gene data show CDR1 as SGHTA and CDR2 as FQGNSA. Trimming cost V 1 base and J 4 bases, with 7 bases left between them. This clonotype was seen a handful of times. As yet, its antigen is unknown. Amplified regions were TCR beta CDR3 sequences from RNA transcripts. When the TCR CDR3 underwent first-round RT-PCR, the HTBI primer set was used. MiXCR was run by TCRdb on the multiplex PCR reads, yielding one entry per CDR3 protein. The sample consists of a few hundred thousand distinct CDR3 sequences, approximately 17% of them appearing once. Study findings and constraints: Among clonotypes expanded in thyroid above 0.001, most were also found in blood.

This rearrangement joins TRBV7-2 to TRBJ1-2, with D unclear. Sequenced input: blood. The sequence was collected from a woman aged 60-75 years with Graves' ophthalmopathy. CDR3 coding DNA: TGTGCCAGCAGCTTAGGGCAACTCTATGGCTACACCTTC. This sequence encodes CASSLGQLYGYTF.